A single sample gave rise to the 20 T cell receptor beta chains below, sequenced in a study of blood T cell repertoires in COVID-19. Clones were sequenced by immunoSEQ multiplex PCR, and TCRdb holds only the in-frame ones, with some missing. Of under 75,000 clones listed, 70% to 90% are singletons. Sequencing input: peripheral blood. The origin of the receptors is an elderly woman with active COVID-19.

This sequence joins TRBV29-1 and TRBJ1-2, with 9 positions matching TRBD1. Germline CDR1 and CDR2: SQVTM and ANQGSEA. The length of the CDR3 is 13 residues. V trimming: 4 bases; J trimming: 8 bases; junction bases outside the gene matches: 8. As DNA, the CDR3 is TGCAGCGTTGCGGTAGGGACAGGGCGAGGCTACACCTTC. Its protein product is CSVAVGTGRGYTF.

There are a few counts of this clone. The V gene is TRBV12-5, the J gene TRBJ1-1, with no clear D. The V and J ends lost 4 bases and 1 base respectively, with 4 bases between them. CDR3 length equals 12 residues. Germline CDR1 and CDR2: LGHNT and FRNRAP. The CDR3 nucleotides read TGTGCTAGTGGTTCCCGGAACACTGAAGCTTTCTTT. It is translated as CASGSRNTEAFF.

This chain connects TRBV19 to TRBJ2-3, with D possibly matching TRBD2 (5 bases). This CDR3 is built from 14 residues. Looked up from germline, CDR1 is LNHDA and CDR2 is SQIVND (reference sequence). Trimming removed 3 bases from V and 5 bases from J, with 12 bases in between. The CDR3 sequence: CASSIGGIGDTQYF. The CDR3 DNA follows: TGTGCCAGTAGTATTGGAGGTATTGGAGATACGCAGTATTTT.

The count of this clone is one. The V call is TRBV11-2, the J call TRBJ2-1; D is perhaps TRBD2 (6 bases). This CDR3 contains 16 residues. Germline CDR1 is SGHAT and CDR2 is FQNNGV. Trimming removed 5 bases at V and 2 bases at J, with 16 bases between. CDR3 residues: CASSPRGYSPYNEQFF. For the CDR3, the DNA is TGTGCCAGCAGCCCGCGGGGCTACTCCCCCTACAATGAGCAGTTCTTC.

CDR3 bases: TGCGCCAGCAGCTCAGGGACTAGCGGGGGGACGGCAGATACGCAGTATTTT. It encodes CASSSGTSGGTADTQYF. The rearrangement joins TRBV5-1 to TRBJ2-3; 15 bases match TRBD2. Germline trimming cut 3 bases from V and 4 bases from J; bases unmatched to any gene: 6. The CDR3 has 17 amino acids. Germline-derived CDR1 and CDR2 are SGHRS and YFSETQ.

This chain uses TRBV5-1 with TRBJ2-7; 10 bases agree with TRBD1. The CDR3 length is 14 residues. The junction had 1 base not matched to a gene; V was cut back by 0 bases and J by 4 bases. The germline V gene encodes CDR1 SGHRS and CDR2 YFSETQ. CDR3 bases: TGCGCCAGCAGCTTGGGACAGGGGGCTTACGAGCAGTACTTC. It codes for CASSLGQGAYEQYF.

This clone was observed a few times. The chain combines TRBV24-1 with TRBJ1-2, with D perhaps TRBD1 (6 bases). This CDR3 spans 13 amino acids. Trimming removed 5 bases from V and 7 bases from J, with 13 bases in between. CDR1 and CDR2 from the germline V gene are KGHDR and SFDVKD. The CDR3 protein is CATSARGSSGYTF. In DNA form, the CDR3 reads TGTGCCACCAGTGCCAGGGGCAGTAGTGGCTACACCTTC.

As to this clone: Its ends do not fully match the called genes, so a read error is possible. This sequence joins TRBV6-5 and TRBJ1-1, with D perhaps matching TRBD1 (6 bases). The CDR3 has 14 amino acids. Germline CDR1 and CDR2: MNHEY and SVGAGI. CDR3 region: CVSSSEGGHFEAFF. CDR3 sequence (DNA): TGTGTCAGCAGCTCGGAGGGGGGGCACTTTGAAGCTTTCTTT.

Here the CDR3 DNA reads TGTGCCAGCAAGTACATGAACACTGAAGCTTTCTTT. It encodes CASKYMNTEAFF. The rearrangement uses TRBV6-5 and TRBJ1-1, with D hard to call. The CDR3 is 12 residues long. V was pared by 7 bases and J by 0 bases, with 6 bases between. CDR1 is MNHEY, CDR2 SVGAGI, per germline.

The J gene is TRBJ2-3, the V gene TRBV10-3; TRBD2 agrees at 10 bases. This CDR3 region has 14 residues. Unmatched junction bases numbered 7, after V lost 5 bases and J lost 8 bases. Germline V gene data show CDR1 as ENHRY and CDR2 as SYGVKD. CDR3 residues: CAISSLAGTATQYF. The DNA of the CDR3 is TGTGCCATCAGTTCACTAGCGGGGACCGCTACGCAGTATTTT.

The rearrangement joins TRBV6-1 to TRBJ2-3; 9 bases line up with TRBD1. Germline V CDR1 and CDR2: MNHNS, SASEGT. V shed 2 bases, J shed 5 bases, and the junction held 2 bases outside the gene matches. The CDR3 totals 14 residues. In nucleotides, the CDR3 is TGTGCCAGCAGTGAAAGACAGGGGGAAGATACGCAGTATTTT. Protein: CASSERQGEDTQYF.

The chain couples TRBV11-2 to TRBJ1-4; D is unresolved. The CDR3 sequence is 12 residues long. Per the germline V gene, CDR1 is SGHAT and CDR2 is FQNNGV. The V and J ends lost 3 bases and 8 bases respectively, with 7 bases between them. In DNA form, the CDR3 reads TGTGCCAGCAGCTTTGGGAGAGAAAAACTGTTTTTT. It codes for CASSFGREKLFF.

The chain is built from TRBV4-1 and TRBJ1-1; D may be TRBD1 (5 bases). The CDR3 spans 16 residues. Between the trimmed V and J ends, which lost 4 bases and 0 bases, there was a span of 15 bases. The germline gives CDR1 MGHRA, CDR2 YSYEKL. The DNA of the CDR3 is TGCGCCAGCAGCCTTAGTCGAGGGACTTTGAACACTGAAGCTTTCTTT. The encoded protein is CASSLSRGTLNTEAFF.

This chain links TRBV11-2 with TRBJ1-1; maybe TRBD1 (5 bases). This CDR3 spans 15 amino acids. V lost 4 bases and J 2 bases, leaving 14 bases between the germline ends. Germline V CDR1 and CDR2: SGHAT, FQNNGV. The CDR3: CASSSPQGINTEAFF. The CDR3, as DNA: TGTGCCAGCAGCTCCCCCCAGGGAATCAACACTGAAGCTTTCTTT.

The genes are TRBV7-9 and TRBJ1-4; D gene unclear. V lost 6 bases to trimming and J lost 3 bases, with 17 bases between them. The CDR3 sequence is 16 residues long. Germline V gene data show CDR1 as SEHNR and CDR2 as FQNEAQ (reference sequence). CDR3 loop: CASSPARGLANEKLFF. DNA of the CDR3: TGTGCCAGCAGTCCCGCTCGCGGGTTGGCTAATGAAAAACTGTTTTTT.

This clone was recorded a few times. The chain employs TRBV7-2 and TRBJ2-2, with D tentatively TRBD2 (5 bases). Germline V CDR1 and CDR2: SGHTA, FQGNSA. The V end was cut by 1 base, the J end by 2 bases, with 11 bases between. The CDR3 is made up of 16 amino acids. The CDR3 DNA is TGTGCCAGCAGCTTAGTGGACTCTAAAAACACCGGGGAGCTGTTTTTT. Its translation: CASSLVDSKNTGELFF.

The rearrangement joins TRBV7-8 to TRBJ1-1; D unresolved. The germline V gene encodes CDR1 SGHVS and CDR2 FQNEAQ. The CDR3 length is 14 residues. V was trimmed by 3 bases and J by 6 bases, leaving 14 bases between them. The CDR3 DNA is TGTGCCAGCAGCTTCCGACGGGGAGGCGCTGAAGCTTTCTTT. Translating it yields CASSFRRGGAEAFF.

The genes are TRBV7-2 and TRBJ2-1, with TRBD2 matching over 11 bases. Germline V gene data show CDR1 as SGHTA and CDR2 as FQGNSA. This CDR3 comprises 16 residues. Germline trimming cut 0 bases from V and 6 bases from J; bases unmatched to any gene: 4. CDR3 in amino acids: CASSLALAGGLNEQFF. CDR3 nucleotide sequence: TGTGCCAGCAGCTTAGCCCTAGCGGGGGGTCTCAATGAGCAGTTCTTC.

The gene calls are TRBV12-3 or TRBV12-4 and TRBJ2-5; maybe TRBD1 (5 bases). V was shortened by 6 bases and J by 2 bases, with 7 bases between the two germline ends. The CDR3 totals 12 residues. The CDR3 DNA is TGTGCCAGCAGCGCAGGGCAAGAGACCCAGTACTTC. This gives the protein CASSAGQETQYF.

V usage is TRBV6-6 and J usage is TRBJ1-6, with a weak D call TRBD1 (6 bases). Germline assignment: CDR1 MNHNY and CDR2 SVGAGI (reference sequence). This CDR3 comprises 14 residues. V gave up 5 bases and J gave up 12 bases, with 17 bases separating them. CDR3 amino acids: CASSPRDMPGPLHF. In DNA, the CDR3 is TGTGCCAGCAGTCCCCGGGACATGCCGGGACCCCTCCACTTT.